Listed below are T cell receptor beta chains from one sample, sequenced in a study of T cells in tumors after PD-1 blockade. Clones were sequenced by immunoSEQ multiplex PCR, and TCRdb holds only the in-frame ones, with some missing. The sample lists 34,000 or so clones, roughly four fifths occurring once. Sequencing was performed on PBMCs, taken after anti-PD-1 treatment. The receptors were gathered from a human donor with basal cell carcinoma. The CDR3 runs from the conserved cysteine through the conserved F or W. Fields, in order: V gene, D gene, clone size, J gene, CDR3 protein, CDR3 DNA. A D gene is named only where the DNA matches it firmly. Not every row has a clone size; where given, it reads once, few, many or a size class.

V gene: TRBV30; D gene: TRBD1; clone size: once; J gene: TRBJ1-1; CDR3 protein: CALDRGRTEAFF; CDR3 DNA: TGTGCCCTTGACAGGGGTCGGACTGAAGCTTTCTTT
V gene: TRBV9; D gene: .; clone size: .; J gene: TRBJ1-4; CDR3 protein: CASSQGAVWGTRAEKLFF; CDR3 DNA: TGTGCCAGCAGTCAAGGGGCGGTCTGGGGCACCAGGGCTGAAAAACTGTTTTTT
V gene: TRBV9; D gene: TRBD2; clone size: .; J gene: TRBJ2-3; CDR3 protein: CASSVNAGGLAGGADTQYF; CDR3 DNA: TGTGCCAGCAGCGTGAACGCAGGGGGACTAGCGGGAGGGGCAGATACGCAGTATTTT
V gene: TRBV6-5; D gene: .; clone size: .; J gene: TRBJ1-1; CDR3 protein: CASRPSGPSNTEAFF; CDR3 DNA: TGTGCCAGCAGGCCATCCGGGCCGAGTAACACTGAAGCTTTCTTT
V gene: TRBV6-5; D gene: .; clone size: .; J gene: TRBJ2-7; CDR3 protein: CASSYTLLLPYEQYF; CDR3 DNA: TGTGCCAGCAGTTACACCTTATTACTTCCCTACGAGCAGTACTTC
V gene: TRBV19; D gene: .; clone size: .; J gene: TRBJ2-5; CDR3 protein: CASSIGVRGETQYF; CDR3 DNA: TGTGCCAGTAGTATAGGAGTTAGGGGTGAGACCCAGTACTTC
V gene: TRBV28; D gene: .; clone size: few; J gene: TRBJ2-5; CDR3 protein: CASSFPGPSGETQYF; CDR3 DNA: TGTGCCAGCAGCTTCCCGGGTCCCTCAGGGGAGACCCAGTACTTC
V gene: TRBV4-1; D gene: TRBD2; clone size: few; J gene: TRBJ2-5; CDR3 protein: CASSQDPGGETQYF; CDR3 DNA: TGCGCCAGCAGCCAAGATCCGGGGGGGGAGACCCAGTACTTC
V gene: TRBV7-2; D gene: .; clone size: .; J gene: TRBJ2-7; CDR3 protein: CASSLSPGAAYEQYF; CDR3 DNA: TGTGCCAGCAGCTTAAGTCCAGGGGCGGCATACGAGCAGTACTTC
V gene: TRBV7-9; D gene: .; clone size: .; J gene: TRBJ1-5; CDR3 protein: CASSLLGPNQPQHF; CDR3 DNA: TGTGCCAGCAGCCTCTTAGGGCCCAATCAGCCCCAGCATTTT
V gene: TRBV15; D gene: TRBD2; clone size: once; J gene: TRBJ2-3; CDR3 protein: CATSSTLTSGFTDTQYF; CDR3 DNA: TGTGCCACCAGCAGTACTTTGACTAGCGGATTTACAGATACGCAGTATTTT
V gene: TRBV21-1; D gene: .; clone size: few; J gene: TRBJ1-5; CDR3 protein: CASSPRRQQSARRDNQPQHF; CDR3 DNA: TGTGCCAGCAGTCCAAGGAGACAGCAAAGCGCTAGGAGGGACAATCAGCCCCAGCATTTT
V gene: TRBV4-2; D gene: .; clone size: .; J gene: TRBJ2-3; CDR3 protein: CASSQFVGQPDTQYF; CDR3 DNA: TGTGCCAGCAGCCAGTTCGTGGGACAACCAGATACGCAGTATTTT
V gene: TRBV2; D gene: TRBD1; clone size: .; J gene: TRBJ2-1; CDR3 protein: CASTRGFGQGDNEQFF; CDR3 DNA: TGTGCCAGCACCCGGGGATTTGGACAGGGGGACAATGAGCAGTTCTTC
V gene: TRBV6-5; D gene: .; clone size: once; J gene: TRBJ2-4; CDR3 protein: CASTPSLAKNIQYF; CDR3 DNA: TGTGCCAGCACCCCGAGTTTAGCCAAAAACATTCAGTACTTC
V gene: TRBV4-2; D gene: TRBD1; clone size: .; J gene: TRBJ1-3; CDR3 protein: CASSQDGTGTGNTIYF; CDR3 DNA: TGTGCCAGCAGCCAAGATGGGACAGGGACTGGAAACACCATATATTTT
V gene: TRBV28; D gene: .; clone size: few; J gene: TRBJ1-2; CDR3 protein: CASSLRFGYTF; CDR3 DNA: TGTGCCAGCAGTTTACGGTTTGGCTACACCTTC
V gene: TRBV11-3; D gene: .; clone size: .; J gene: TRBJ2-1; CDR3 protein: CASSFTIQGKNEQFF; CDR3 DNA: TGTGCCAGCAGCTTTACGATACAGGGCAAGAATGAGCAGTTCTTC
V gene: TRBV7-2; D gene: TRBD1; clone size: .; J gene: TRBJ2-3; CDR3 protein: CASSPDRGSDTQYF; CDR3 DNA: TGTGCCAGCAGCCCGGACAGGGGTTCAGATACGCAGTATTTT
V gene: TRBV7-3; D gene: .; clone size: once; J gene: TRBJ2-1; CDR3 protein: CASSFIGYNEQFF; CDR3 DNA: TGTGCCAGCAGCTTTATAGGCTACAATGAGCAGTTCTTC
V gene: TRBV27; D gene: TRBD1; clone size: few; J gene: TRBJ1-5; CDR3 protein: CASSPQGARAPQHF; CDR3 DNA: TGTGCCAGCAGCCCACAGGGGGCCCGTGCCCCCCAGCATTTT
V gene: TRBV19; D gene: TRBD1; clone size: .; J gene: TRBJ1-4; CDR3 protein: CASSPHRGTNEKLFF; CDR3 DNA: TGTGCCAGTAGTCCCCACAGGGGAACTAATGAAAAACTGTTTTTT
V gene: TRBV6-2/TRBV6-3; D gene: .; clone size: .; J gene: TRBJ2-1; CDR3 protein: CASSSRRSHQGSEQFF; CDR3 DNA: TGTGCCAGCAGTTCCCGAAGATCCCATCAGGGTAGTGAGCAGTTCTTC
V gene: TRBV5-6; D gene: .; clone size: .; J gene: TRBJ2-3; CDR3 protein: CASSLARRNTQYF; CDR3 DNA: TGTGCCAGCAGCTTGGCCAGGAGAAATACGCAGTATTTT
V gene: TRBV19; D gene: .; clone size: .; J gene: TRBJ1-3; CDR3 protein: CASSRGMGNTIYF; CDR3 DNA: TGTGCCAGTAGTAGAGGGATGGGAAACACCATATATTTT
V gene: TRBV25-1; D gene: TRBD1; clone size: few; J gene: TRBJ1-1; CDR3 protein: CASSSYRGEATEAFF; CDR3 DNA: TGTGCCAGCAGTTCGTACAGGGGGGAGGCCACTGAAGCTTTCTTT
V gene: TRBV4-1; D gene: TRBD2; clone size: .; J gene: TRBJ2-2; CDR3 protein: CASSQALRLAGDTGELFF; CDR3 DNA: TGCGCCAGCAGCCAAGCGCTAAGGCTAGCGGGGGACACCGGGGAGCTGTTTTTT
V gene: TRBV7-6; D gene: .; clone size: .; J gene: TRBJ1-1; CDR3 protein: CASSLVAGSTEAFF; CDR3 DNA: TGTGCCAGCAGCTTAGTAGCAGGGAGCACTGAAGCTTTCTTT
V gene: TRBV7-2; D gene: .; clone size: .; J gene: TRBJ2-3; CDR3 protein: CASSLGPAGLSTDTQYF; CDR3 DNA: TGTGCCAGCAGCTTAGGACCCGCGGGACTTAGCACAGATACGCAGTATTTT
V gene: TRBV19; D gene: TRBD1; clone size: .; J gene: TRBJ2-7; CDR3 protein: CASSNQGAIYEQYF; CDR3 DNA: TGTGCCAGTAGTAACCAGGGGGCGATCTACGAGCAGTACTTC
V gene: TRBV29-1; D gene: .; clone size: .; J gene: TRBJ2-7; CDR3 protein: CSGGDYEQYF; CDR3 DNA: TGCAGCGGGGGGGACTACGAGCAGTACTTC
V gene: TRBV28; D gene: TRBD1; clone size: .; J gene: TRBJ2-7; CDR3 protein: CASSPSDRASYEQYF; CDR3 DNA: TGTGCCAGCAGTCCGTCGGACAGGGCCTCCTACGAGCAGTACTTC
V gene: TRBV27; D gene: .; clone size: .; J gene: TRBJ2-5; CDR3 protein: CASSLIGRETQYF; CDR3 DNA: TGTGCCAGCAGTTTAATCGGTCGGGAGACCCAGTACTTC
V gene: TRBV7-2; D gene: TRBD1; clone size: .; J gene: TRBJ2-7; CDR3 protein: CASSLGDRRSYEQYF; CDR3 DNA: TGTGCCAGCAGCTTAGGGGACAGGCGCTCCTACGAGCAGTACTTC
V gene: TRBV14; D gene: .; clone size: .; J gene: TRBJ1-1; CDR3 protein: CASSQRAAQLEAFF; CDR3 DNA: TGTGCCAGCAGCCAAAGGGCAGCCCAGCTTGAAGCTTTCTTT
V gene: TRBV24-1; D gene: TRBD1; clone size: .; J gene: TRBJ2-5; CDR3 protein: CATTDRDETQYF; CDR3 DNA: TGTGCCACCACTGACAGGGATGAGACCCAGTACTTC
V gene: TRBV5-6; D gene: .; clone size: .; J gene: TRBJ1-2; CDR3 protein: CASSPVGANGYTF; CDR3 DNA: TGTGCCAGCAGCCCAGTTGGGGCAAATGGCTACACCTTC
V gene: TRBV9; D gene: .; clone size: .; J gene: TRBJ1-4; CDR3 protein: CASSDPRNTNEKLFF; CDR3 DNA: TGTGCCAGCAGCGACCCAAGGAACACTAATGAAAAACTGTTTTTT
V gene: TRBV28; D gene: .; clone size: .; J gene: TRBJ2-2; CDR3 protein: CASSFGGTTTGELFF; CDR3 DNA: TGTGCCAGCAGTTTCGGCGGCACCACCACCGGGGAGCTGTTTTTT
V gene: TRBV10-2; D gene: .; clone size: .; J gene: TRBJ2-3; CDR3 protein: CASTLNTWFGTSQFRDTQYF; CDR3 DNA: TGCGCCAGCACCCTGAATACGTGGTTCGGTACTAGCCAGTTTCGAGATACGCAGTATTTT
V gene: TRBV7-6; D gene: .; clone size: .; J gene: TRBJ2-1; CDR3 protein: CASSSPRAQYNEQFF; CDR3 DNA: TGTGCCAGCAGCTCGCCGAGGGCTCAGTACAATGAGCAGTTCTTC
V gene: TRBV6-5; D gene: .; clone size: few; J gene: TRBJ1-4; CDR3 protein: CASRPTWVFEKLFF; CDR3 DNA: TGTGCCAGCAGACCCACCTGGGTCTTCGAAAAACTGTTTTTT
V gene: TRBV6-5; D gene: .; clone size: .; J gene: TRBJ2-1; CDR3 protein: CATRWRDRSYNEQFF; CDR3 DNA: TGTGCCACCAGGTGGCGGGACCGCTCCTACAATGAGCAGTTCTTC
V gene: TRBV29-1; D gene: TRBD1; clone size: .; J gene: TRBJ1-1; CDR3 protein: CSGDRGNTEAFF; CDR3 DNA: TGCAGCGGTGACAGGGGGAACACTGAAGCTTTCTTT
V gene: TRBV28; D gene: TRBD1; clone size: .; J gene: TRBJ1-4; CDR3 protein: CASSWDRAKNEKLFF; CDR3 DNA: TGTGCCAGCAGTTGGGACAGGGCAAAAAATGAAAAACTGTTTTTT
V gene: TRBV3-1/TRBV3-2; D gene: .; clone size: .; J gene: TRBJ2-1; CDR3 protein: CASNTGLVGTGEQFF; CDR3 DNA: TGTGCCAGCAACACGGGACTAGTGGGGACAGGGGAGCAGTTCTTC
V gene: TRBV7-3; D gene: TRBD1; clone size: .; J gene: TRBJ1-2; CDR3 protein: CASSPGTGANYGYTF; CDR3 DNA: TGTGCCAGCAGCCCAGGGACAGGGGCTAACTATGGCTACACCTTC
V gene: TRBV7-2; D gene: .; clone size: .; J gene: TRBJ2-1; CDR3 protein: CASSFRREYYNEQFF; CDR3 DNA: TGTGCCAGCAGTTTTAGACGAGAATACTACAATGAGCAGTTCTTC
V gene: TRBV30; D gene: .; clone size: .; J gene: TRBJ1-6; CDR3 protein: CAWSVGDYNSPLHF; CDR3 DNA: TGTGCCTGGAGCGTCGGGGATTATAATTCACCCCTCCACTTT
V gene: TRBV9; D gene: .; clone size: .; J gene: TRBJ2-3; CDR3 protein: CASSPRGRADTQYF; CDR3 DNA: TGTGCCAGCAGCCCCAGGGGAAGAGCAGATACGCAGTATTTT
V gene: TRBV7-2; D gene: TRBD1; clone size: few; J gene: TRBJ1-2; CDR3 protein: CASSSLDRDAYGYTF; CDR3 DNA: TGTGCCAGCAGCTCACTGGACAGGGACGCATATGGCTACACCTTC